This T cell receptor (beta chain) was retrieved from a study of cytomegalovirus exposure and HLA in healthy donors. Turning to the study itself: The 130 or so validation repertoires and the 666 first-cohort repertoires shared a platform, a later analysis reported. General observations from the study: It was reportedly the case that the classifier diagnosed cytomegalovirus status with high specificity and sensitivity. Associated with cytomegalovirus, according to the listing, were 170 or so TCR beta chains.

Libraries were prepared by immunoSEQ multiplex PCR; TCRdb keeps only in-frame clonotypes and omits some of them. The sample lists 100,000 or so clones, approximately 94% occurring once. Trimming pared 7 bases from V and 8 bases from J, leaving 23 bases between. The CDR3 has 16 residues. Germline V gene lookup returns CDR1 LNHDA and CDR2 SQIVND (reference sequence). Of note for this clone: What it recognizes is unknown.

V and J are TRBV19 and TRBJ1-4; weak D call: TRBD1 (5 bases). Sequenced: PBMCs. The receptor comes from a woman between 18 and 29 years old in good health and CMV-seronegative. DNA of the CDR3: TGTGCCAGTAAAAGAACAGGCGCTCTTCGAGAGGAAAAACTGTTTTTT. The encoded protein is CASKRTGALREEKLFF.